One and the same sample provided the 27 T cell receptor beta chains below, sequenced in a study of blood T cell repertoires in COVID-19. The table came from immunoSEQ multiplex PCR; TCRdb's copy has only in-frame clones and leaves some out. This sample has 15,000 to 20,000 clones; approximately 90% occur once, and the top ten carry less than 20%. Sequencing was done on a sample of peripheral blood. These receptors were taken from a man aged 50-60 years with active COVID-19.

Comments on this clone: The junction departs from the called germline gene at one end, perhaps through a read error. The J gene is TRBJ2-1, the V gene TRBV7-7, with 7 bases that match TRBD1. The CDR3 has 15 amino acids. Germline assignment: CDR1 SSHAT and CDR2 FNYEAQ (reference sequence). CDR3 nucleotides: TGTGCTAGCAGCCGGGGACAGACTTTCTACAATGAGCAGTTCTTC. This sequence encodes CASSRGQTFYNEQFF.

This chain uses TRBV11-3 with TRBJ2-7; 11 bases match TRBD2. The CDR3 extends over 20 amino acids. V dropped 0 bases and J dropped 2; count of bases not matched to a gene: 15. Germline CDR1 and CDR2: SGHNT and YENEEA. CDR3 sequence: CASSLERLAGGHGITYEQYF. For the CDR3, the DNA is TGTGCCAGCAGCTTAGAGAGGCTAGCGGGAGGACATGGAATCACCTACGAGCAGTACTTC.

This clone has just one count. In DNA, the CDR3 is TGCGCCAGCAGCTCACAACAGGGGGCTGAAGAGACCCAGTACTTC. Encoded protein: CASSSQQGAEETQYF. The chain is built from TRBV5-1 and TRBJ2-5; TRBD1 aligns across 9 bases. Germline lookup yields CDR1 SGHRS and CDR2 YFSETQ. The CDR3 has 15 residues. The V segment lost 3 bases and the J segment 3 bases; nucleotides outside the gene matches: 6.

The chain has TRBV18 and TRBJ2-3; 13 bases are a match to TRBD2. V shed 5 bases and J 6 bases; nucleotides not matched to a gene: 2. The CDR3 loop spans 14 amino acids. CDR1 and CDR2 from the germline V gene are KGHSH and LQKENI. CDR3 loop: CASSGLAGEDTQYF. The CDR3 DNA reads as TGTGCCAGCTCAGGACTAGCGGGAGAGGATACGCAGTATTTT. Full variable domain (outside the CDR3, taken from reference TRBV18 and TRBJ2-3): NAGVMQNPRHLVRRRGQEARLRCSPMKGHSHVYWYRQLPEEGLKFMVYLQKENIIDESGMPKERFSAEFPKEGPSILRIQQVVRGDSAAYFCASSGLAGEDTQYFGPGTRLTVL.

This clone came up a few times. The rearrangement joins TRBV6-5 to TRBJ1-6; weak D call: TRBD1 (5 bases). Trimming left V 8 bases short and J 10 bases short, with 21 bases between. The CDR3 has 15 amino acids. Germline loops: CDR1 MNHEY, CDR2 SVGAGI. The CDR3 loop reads CASQRTRSGGSPLHF. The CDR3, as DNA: TGTGCCAGCCAACGCACCCGGTCCGGGGGATCACCCCTCCACTTT.

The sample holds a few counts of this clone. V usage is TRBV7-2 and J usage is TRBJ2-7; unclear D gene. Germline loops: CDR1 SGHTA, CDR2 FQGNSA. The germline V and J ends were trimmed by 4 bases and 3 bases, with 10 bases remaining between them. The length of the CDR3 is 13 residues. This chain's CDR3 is CASSSNDVYEQYF. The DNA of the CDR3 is TGTGCCAGCAGCTCTAACGATGTCTACGAGCAGTACTTC. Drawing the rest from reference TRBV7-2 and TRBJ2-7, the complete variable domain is GAGVSQSPSNKVTEKGKDVELRCDPISGHTALYWYRQSLGQGLEFLIYFQGNSAPDKSGLPSDRFSAERTGGSVSTLTIQRTQQEDSAVYLCASSSNDVYEQYFGPGTRLTVT.

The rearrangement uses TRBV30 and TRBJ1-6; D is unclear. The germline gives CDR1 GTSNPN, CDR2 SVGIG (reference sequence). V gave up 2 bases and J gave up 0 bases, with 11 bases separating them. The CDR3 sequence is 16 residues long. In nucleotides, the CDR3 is TGTGCCTGGAGTTCTGACCGCGGCTCCTATAATTCACCCCTCCACTTT. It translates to CAWSSDRGSYNSPLHF.

CDR3 in amino acids: CASSEGGGIYTF. The CDR3 DNA reads TGTGCCAGCTCGGAAGGCGGGGGTATCTACACCTTC. The rearrangement uses TRBV25-1 and TRBJ1-2; maybe TRBD1 (5 bases). Trimming left V 8 bases short and J 10 bases short, with 17 bases between. The germline gives CDR1 MGHDK, CDR2 SYGVNS. The CDR3 extends over 12 amino acids.

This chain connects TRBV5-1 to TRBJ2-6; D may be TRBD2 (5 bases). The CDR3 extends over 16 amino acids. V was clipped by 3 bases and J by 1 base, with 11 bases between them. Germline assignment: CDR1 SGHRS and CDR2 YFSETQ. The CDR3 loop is CASSSPGISGANVLTF. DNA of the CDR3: TGCGCCAGCAGCTCCCCCGGGATTTCTGGGGCCAACGTCCTGACTTTC.

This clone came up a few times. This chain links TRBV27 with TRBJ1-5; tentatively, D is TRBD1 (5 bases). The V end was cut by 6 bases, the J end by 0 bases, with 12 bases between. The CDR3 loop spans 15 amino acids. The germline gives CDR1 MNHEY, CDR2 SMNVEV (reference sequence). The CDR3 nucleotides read TGTGCCAGCAGGGCAGGGCTCTATAGCAATCAGCCCCAGCATTTT. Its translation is CASRAGLYSNQPQHF.

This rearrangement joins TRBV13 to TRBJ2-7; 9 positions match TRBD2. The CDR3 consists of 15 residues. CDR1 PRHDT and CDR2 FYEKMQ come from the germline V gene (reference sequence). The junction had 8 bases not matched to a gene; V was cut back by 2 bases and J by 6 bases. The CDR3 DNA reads TGTGCCAGCAGCTTATCGGCGGGAGGGATAGCCGAGCAGTACTTC. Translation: CASSLSAGGIAEQYF.

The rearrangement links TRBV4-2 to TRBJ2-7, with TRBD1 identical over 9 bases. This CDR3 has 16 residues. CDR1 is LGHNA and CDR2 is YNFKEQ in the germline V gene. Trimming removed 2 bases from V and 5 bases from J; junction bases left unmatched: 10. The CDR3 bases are TGTGCCAGCAGCCAAACCGCGGGGACAGGGAACCACGAGCAGTACTTC. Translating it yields CASSQTAGTGNHEQYF.

CDR3 amino acids: CASSPTGGGLDQPQHF. Here the CDR3 DNA reads TGCGCCAGCAGCCCCACAGGGGGTGGGCTAGATCAGCCCCAGCATTTT. V gene TRBV5-1 combines with J gene TRBJ1-5; TRBD1 aligns across 8 bases. The J segment lost 5 bases and the V segment lost 4 bases, leaving 11 bases of the junction unmatched. CDR1 is SGHRS and CDR2 is YFSETQ in the germline V gene. CDR3 length: 16 residues.

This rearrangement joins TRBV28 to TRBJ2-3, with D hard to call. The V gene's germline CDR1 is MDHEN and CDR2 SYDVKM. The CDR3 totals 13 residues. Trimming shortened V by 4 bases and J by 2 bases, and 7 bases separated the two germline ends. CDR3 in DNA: TGTGCCAGCAGTTCCCCCGTCACAGATACGCAGTATTTT. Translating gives CASSSPVTDTQYF.

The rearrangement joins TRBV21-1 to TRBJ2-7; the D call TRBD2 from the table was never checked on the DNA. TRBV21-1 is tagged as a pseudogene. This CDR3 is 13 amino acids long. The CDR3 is CASGTADSYEQYF. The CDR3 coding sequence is TGTGCCAGCGGGACTGCCGACTCCTACGAGCAGTACTTC.

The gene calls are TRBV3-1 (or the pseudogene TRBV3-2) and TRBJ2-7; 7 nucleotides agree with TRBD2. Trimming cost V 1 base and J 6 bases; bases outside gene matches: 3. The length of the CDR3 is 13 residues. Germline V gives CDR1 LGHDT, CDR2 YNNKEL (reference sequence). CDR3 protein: CASSQGLAGEQYF. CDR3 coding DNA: TGTGCCAGCAGCCAAGGACTAGCAGGCGAGCAGTACTTC.

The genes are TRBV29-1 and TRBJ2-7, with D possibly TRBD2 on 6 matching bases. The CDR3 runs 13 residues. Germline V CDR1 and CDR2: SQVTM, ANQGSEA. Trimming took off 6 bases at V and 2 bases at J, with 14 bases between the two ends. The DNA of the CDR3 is TGCAGCGTCAGACGGGAGTACACCTACGAGCAGTACTTC. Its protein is CSVRREYTYEQYF.

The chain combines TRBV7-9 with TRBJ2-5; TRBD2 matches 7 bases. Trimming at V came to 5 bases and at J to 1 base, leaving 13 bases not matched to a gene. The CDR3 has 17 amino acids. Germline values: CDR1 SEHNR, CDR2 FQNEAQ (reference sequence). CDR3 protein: CASSPTGGGSVQETQYF. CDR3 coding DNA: TGTGCCAGCAGCCCTACCGGGGGAGGGTCGGTCCAAGAGACCCAGTACTTC.

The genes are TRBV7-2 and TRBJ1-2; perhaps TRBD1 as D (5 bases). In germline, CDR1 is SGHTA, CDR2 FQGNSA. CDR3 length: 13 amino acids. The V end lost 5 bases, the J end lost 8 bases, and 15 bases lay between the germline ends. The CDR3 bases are TGTGCCAGCAGCCCCCAGGGTATAGGCGGCTACACCTTC. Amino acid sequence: CASSPQGIGGYTF. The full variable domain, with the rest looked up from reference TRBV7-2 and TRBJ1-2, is GAGVSQSPSNKVTEKGKDVELRCDPISGHTALYWYRQSLGQGLEFLIYFQGNSAPDKSGLPSDRFSAERTGGSVSTLTIQRTQQEDSAVYLCASSPQGIGGYTFGSGTRLTVV.

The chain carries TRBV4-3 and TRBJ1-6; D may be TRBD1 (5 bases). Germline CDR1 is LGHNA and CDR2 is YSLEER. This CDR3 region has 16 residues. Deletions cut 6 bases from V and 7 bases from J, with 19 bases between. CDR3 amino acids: CASSGGAGGINSPLHF. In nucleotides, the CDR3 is TGCGCCAGCAGTGGAGGGGCCGGAGGGATAAATTCACCCCTCCACTTT.

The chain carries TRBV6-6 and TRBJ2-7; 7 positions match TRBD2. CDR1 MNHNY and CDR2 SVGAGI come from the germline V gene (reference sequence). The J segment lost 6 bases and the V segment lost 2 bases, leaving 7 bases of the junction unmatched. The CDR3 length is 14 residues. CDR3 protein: CASSYGGVVVEQYF. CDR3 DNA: TGTGCCAGCAGTTACGGGGGGGTAGTGGTCGAGCAGTACTTC.

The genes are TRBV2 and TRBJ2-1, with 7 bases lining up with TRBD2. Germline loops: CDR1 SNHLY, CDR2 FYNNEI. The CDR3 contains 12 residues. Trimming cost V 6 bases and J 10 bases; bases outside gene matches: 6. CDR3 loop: CASSAHGGEQFF. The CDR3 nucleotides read TGTGCCAGCAGCGCCCACGGGGGGGAGCAGTTCTTC.

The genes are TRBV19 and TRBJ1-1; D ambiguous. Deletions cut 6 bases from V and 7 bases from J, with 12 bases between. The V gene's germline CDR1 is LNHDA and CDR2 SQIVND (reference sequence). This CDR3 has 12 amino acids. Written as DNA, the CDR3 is TGTGCCAGTAGACAACGGGGTAGTGAAGCTTTCTTT. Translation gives CASRQRGSEAFF.

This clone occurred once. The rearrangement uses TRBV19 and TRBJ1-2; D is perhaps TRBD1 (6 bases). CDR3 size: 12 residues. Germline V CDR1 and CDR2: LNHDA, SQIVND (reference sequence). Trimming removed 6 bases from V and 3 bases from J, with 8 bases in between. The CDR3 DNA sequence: TGTGCCAGTAGCCAGGGGTACTATGGCTACACCTTC. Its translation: CASSQGYYGYTF.

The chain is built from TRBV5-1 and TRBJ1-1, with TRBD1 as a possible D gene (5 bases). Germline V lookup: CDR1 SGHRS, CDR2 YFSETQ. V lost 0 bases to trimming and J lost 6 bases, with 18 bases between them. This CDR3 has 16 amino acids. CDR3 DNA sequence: TGCGCCAGCAGCTTGGATAGGCGGGGGTTAGTCTCTGAAGCTTTCTTT. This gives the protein CASSLDRRGLVSEAFF.

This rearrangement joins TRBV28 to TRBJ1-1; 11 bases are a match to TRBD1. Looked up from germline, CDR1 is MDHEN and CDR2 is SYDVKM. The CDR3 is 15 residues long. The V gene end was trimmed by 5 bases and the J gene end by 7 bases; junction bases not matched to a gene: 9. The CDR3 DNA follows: TGTGCCAGCAGTGCCTCGGGACAGGGGGAGGATGAAGCTTTCTTT. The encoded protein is CASSASGQGEDEAFF.

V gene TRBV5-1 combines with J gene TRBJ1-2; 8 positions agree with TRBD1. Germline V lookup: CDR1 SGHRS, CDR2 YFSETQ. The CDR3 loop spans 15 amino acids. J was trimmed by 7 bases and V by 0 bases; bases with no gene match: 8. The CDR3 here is CASSLETGGIGGYTF. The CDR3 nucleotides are TGCGCCAGCAGCTTGGAAACAGGGGGAATAGGTGGCTACACCTTC.